The 8 T cell receptor beta chains below all came from one sample that was sequenced in a study of cytomegalovirus exposure and HLA in healthy donors. The PCR employed 60 Vbeta primers together with 13 Jbeta primers. Sequencing used immunoSEQ multiplex PCR; TCRdb keeps in-frame clones, though not all of them. Here the sample spans 130,000 to 150,000 clones, 76% being singletons. Sequenced input: PBMCs. The receptors derive from a man aged 18-30 years in good health and CMV-seronegative.

The V call is TRBV10-2, the J call TRBJ2-3, with D possibly TRBD1 on 6 matching bases. This CDR3 is 14 amino acids long. Germline V CDR1 and CDR2: WSHSY, SAAADI. V was cut by 7 bases and J by 6 bases, with 17 bases left in between. This chain's CDR3 is CASTSQGPADTQYF. The CDR3 coding sequence is TGCGCCAGCACCTCACAGGGTCCTGCGGATACGCAGTATTTT.

The chain joins TRBV19 to TRBJ2-7; no reliable D call. With 5 bases removed from V and 5 bases from J, the gap between germline ends came to 16 bases. Looked up from germline, CDR1 is LNHDA and CDR2 is SQIVND (reference sequence). The CDR3 totals 14 residues. CDR3 in amino acids: CASSPPPGYHEQYF. CDR3 bases: TGTGCCAGTAGTCCCCCCCCCGGGTACCACGAGCAGTACTTC.

The rearrangement uses TRBV5-1 and TRBJ1-1; no definite D call. The germline V gene encodes CDR1 SGHRS and CDR2 YFSETQ. Trimming cost V 0 bases and J 6 bases, with 18 bases left between them. The CDR3 is 16 residues long. CDR3 amino acids: CASSLALRPEVSEAFF. In nucleotides, the CDR3 is TGCGCCAGCAGCTTGGCCCTGCGACCGGAGGTTTCTGAAGCTTTCTTT. The full variable domain, rest sourced from reference TRBV5-1 and TRBJ1-1, is KAGVTQTPRYLIKTRGQQVTLSCSPISGHRSVSWYQQTPGQGLQFLFEYFSETQRNKGNFPGRFSGRQFSNSRSEMNVSTLELGDSALYLCASSLALRPEVSEAFFGQGTRLTVV.

In its sample, this clone was seen a few times. The CDR3 DNA reads TGCGCCAGCAGCCATAGTTCAGGGCGGTTGAACACTGAAGCTTTCTTT. Translated: CASSHSSGRLNTEAFF. The genes are TRBV4-1 and TRBJ1-1; weak D call: TRBD1 (5 bases). V dropped 3 bases and J dropped 0 bases, with 14 bases sitting between them. Germline assignment: CDR1 MGHRA and CDR2 YSYEKL. The CDR3 is 16 amino acids.

The V call is TRBV5-1, the J call TRBJ2-5, with a weak D call TRBD2 (6 bases). Germline V gene data show CDR1 as SGHRS and CDR2 as YFSETQ. The V end was cut by 0 bases, the J end by 13 bases, with 13 bases between. The CDR3 runs 12 residues. CDR3 sequence reads: CASSLVAAQRYF. The CDR3 DNA sequence: TGCGCCAGCAGCTTGGTAGCGGCCCAGCGGTACTTC.

This rearrangement joins TRBV12-5 to TRBJ2-5; 14 bases align to TRBD2. CDR1 and CDR2 from the germline V gene are LGHNT and FRNRAP. Losses at the gene ends were 4 bases for V and 2 bases for J; bases not matched to a gene: 6. This CDR3 has 17 residues. The CDR3 DNA reads as TGTGCTAGTGGTTCCTCCGGGACTAGCGGGGGTCAAGAGACCCAGTACTTC. Translation gives CASGSSGTSGGQETQYF. Complete variable domain (other parts from reference TRBV12-5 and TRBJ2-5): DARVTQTPRHKVTEMGQEVTMRCQPILGHNTVFWYRQTMMQGLELLAYFRNRAPLDDSGMPKDRFSAEMPDATLATLKIQPSEPRDSAVYFCASGSSGTSGGQETQYFGPGTRLLVL.

This sequence joins TRBV7-6 and TRBJ1-1; 9 bases fit TRBD1. V dropped 5 bases and J dropped 4; count of bases not matched to a gene: 5. The CDR3 consists of 14 residues. Germline assignment: CDR1 SGHVS and CDR2 FNYEAQ. CDR3 sequence reads: CASSPGTGSTEAFF. The CDR3 nucleotides are TGTGCCAGCAGCCCGGGGACAGGGAGCACTGAAGCTTTCTTT.

The chain recombines TRBV2 with TRBJ1-5; possible D gene TRBD1, 5 bases. From germline, CDR1 is SNHLY and CDR2 FYNNEI. With 4 bases removed from V and 6 bases from J, the gap between germline ends came to 13 bases. The CDR3 extends over 14 amino acids. CDR3 loop: CASSGTLSGQPQHF. In DNA, the CDR3 is TGTGCCAGCAGTGGGACACTATCCGGTCAGCCCCAGCATTTT. The whole variable domain, filled in from reference TRBV2 and TRBJ1-5, reads EPEVTQTPSHQVTQMGQEVILRCVPISNHLYFYWYRQILGQKVEFLVSFYNNEISEKSEIFDDQFSVERPDGSNFTLKIRSTKLEDSAMYFCASSGTLSGQPQHFGDGTRLSIL.